The following is a T cell receptor beta chain sequence with its context. What it binds is not known. The data were taken from a study of cytomegalovirus exposure and HLA in healthy donors. Profiled with immunoSEQ multiplex PCR; TCRdb holds only in-frame clones, not every one. The sample records 130,000 or so clones, about 91% being singletons. The CDR3 sequence is 15 residues long. The J segment lost 10 bases and the V segment lost 3 bases, leaving 12 bases of the junction unmatched. Germline values: CDR1 MDHEN, CDR2 SYDVKM. Study results and limitations: Listed as cytomegalovirus-associated were more than 150 TCR beta chains.

The chain combines TRBV28 with TRBJ2-1; 7 nucleotides align to TRBD1. The clonotype comes from a woman younger than 35 in good health and CMV-seropositive. Sequences were obtained from PBMCs. In DNA, the CDR3 is TGTGCCAGCAGTTTGGTCGCAGACAGGGTAGGCGAGCAGTTCTTC. Translated, it gives CASSLVADRVGEQFF.